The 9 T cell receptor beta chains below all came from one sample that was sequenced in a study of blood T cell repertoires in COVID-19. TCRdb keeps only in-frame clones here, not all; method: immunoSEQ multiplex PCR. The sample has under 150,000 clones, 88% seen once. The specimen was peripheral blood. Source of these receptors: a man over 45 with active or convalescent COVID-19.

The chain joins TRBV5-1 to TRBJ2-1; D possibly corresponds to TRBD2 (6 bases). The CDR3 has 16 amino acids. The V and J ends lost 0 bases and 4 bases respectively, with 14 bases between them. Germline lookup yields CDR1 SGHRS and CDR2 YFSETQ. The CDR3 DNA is TGCGCCAGCAGCTTGGATAGCGCGGGGTGGTACAATGAGCAGTTCTTC. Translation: CASSLDSAGWYNEQFF.

The CDR3 bases are TGTGCCAGCAGTTGGACAGGGAACACCGGGGAGCTGTTTTTT. This codes for CASSWTGNTGELFF. The chain uses TRBV6-2 or TRBV6-3 and TRBJ2-2, with 7 bases lining up with TRBD1. Germline trimming cut 4 bases from V and 1 base from J; bases unmatched to any gene: 0. This CDR3 spans 14 amino acids. CDR1 MNHEY and CDR2 SVGEGT come from the germline V gene.

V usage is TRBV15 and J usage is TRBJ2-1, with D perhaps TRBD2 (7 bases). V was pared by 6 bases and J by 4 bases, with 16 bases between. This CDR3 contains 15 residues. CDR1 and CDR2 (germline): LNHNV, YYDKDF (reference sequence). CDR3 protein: CATRGGGGKYNEQFF. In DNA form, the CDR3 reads TGTGCCACCAGAGGGGGGGGTGGAAAATACAATGAGCAGTTCTTC.

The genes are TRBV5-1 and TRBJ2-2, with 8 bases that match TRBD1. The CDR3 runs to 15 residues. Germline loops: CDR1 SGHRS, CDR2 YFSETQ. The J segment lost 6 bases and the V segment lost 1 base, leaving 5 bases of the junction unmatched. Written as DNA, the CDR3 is TGCGCCAGCAGCTTGCTACAGGGGGAGGCCGGGGAGCTGTTTTTT. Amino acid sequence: CASSLLQGEAGELFF.

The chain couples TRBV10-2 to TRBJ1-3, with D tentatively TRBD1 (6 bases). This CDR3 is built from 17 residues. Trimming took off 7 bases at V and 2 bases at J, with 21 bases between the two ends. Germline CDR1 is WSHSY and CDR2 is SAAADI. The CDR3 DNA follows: TGCGCCAGCACCAAATATGGACAGCTCGTGACTGGAAACACCATATATTTT. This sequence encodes CASTKYGQLVTGNTIYF.

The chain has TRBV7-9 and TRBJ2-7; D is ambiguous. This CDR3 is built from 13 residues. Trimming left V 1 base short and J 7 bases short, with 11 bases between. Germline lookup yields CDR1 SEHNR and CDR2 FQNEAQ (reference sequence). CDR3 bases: TGTGCCAGCAGCTTAGTAGTCGCGCGTGAGCAGTACTTC. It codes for CASSLVVAREQYF. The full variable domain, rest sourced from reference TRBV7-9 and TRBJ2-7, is DTGVSQNPRHKITKRGQNVTFRCDPISEHNRLYWYRQTLGQGPEFLTYFQNEAQLEKSRLLSDRFSAERPKGSFSTLEIQRTEQGDSAMYLCASSLVVAREQYFGPGTRLTVT.

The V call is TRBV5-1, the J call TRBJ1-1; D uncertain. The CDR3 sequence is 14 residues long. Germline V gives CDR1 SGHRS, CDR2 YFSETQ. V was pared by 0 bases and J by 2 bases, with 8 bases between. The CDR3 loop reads CASSLDSSNTEAFF. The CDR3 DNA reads TGCGCCAGCAGCTTGGACAGTTCTAACACTGAAGCTTTCTTT.

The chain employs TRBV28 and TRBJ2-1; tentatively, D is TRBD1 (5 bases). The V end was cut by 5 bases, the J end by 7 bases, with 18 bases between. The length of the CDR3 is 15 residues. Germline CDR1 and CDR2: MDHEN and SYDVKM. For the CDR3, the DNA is TGTGCCAGCAGTGCCCCTCGGACACTTGAAAATGAGCAGTTCTTC. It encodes CASSAPRTLENEQFF.

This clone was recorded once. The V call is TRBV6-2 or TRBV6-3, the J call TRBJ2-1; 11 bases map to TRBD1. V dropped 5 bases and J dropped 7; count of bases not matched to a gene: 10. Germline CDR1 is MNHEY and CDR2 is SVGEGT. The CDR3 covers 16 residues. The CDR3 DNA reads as TGTGCCAGCAGTGGTGGACGGGACAGGGGGGTGAATGAGCAGTTCTTC. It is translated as CASSGGRDRGVNEQFF.